This TCR beta chain stems from a study of T cells in women clearing cervical HPV infection. Profiled with immunoSEQ multiplex PCR; TCRdb holds only in-frame clones, not every one. This sample lists 30,000 to 35,000 clones; its ten largest clones have around 1.6%. Comments on this clone: The sample has other DNA sequences that encode this CDR3 too.

The clonotype originates from a woman aged 18 to 69 with a cervical HPV16 infection that either progressed to CIN3+ or cleared (not recorded which). The sample consisted of blood buffy coat.

CDR3 sequence: CASSLDRGPYEQYF. The sequenced CDR3 bases are TGCGCCAGCAGCTTGGATAGGGGGCCCTACGAG. This chain uses TRBV5-1 with TRBJ2-7; 7 bases align to TRBD1. The observed sequence ends 3 residues before the CDR3 terminus, with the missing tail filled in from the germline J gene. V lost 0 bases to trimming and J lost 2 bases; unmatched junction nucleotides: 2. Germline V CDR1 and CDR2: SGHRS, YFSETQ. The CDR3 has 14 amino acids. Variable domain in full (rest from reference TRBV5-1 and TRBJ2-7): KAGVTQTPRYLIKTRGQQVTLSCSPISGHRSVSWYQQTPGQGLQFLFEYFSETQRNKGNFPGRFSGRQFSNSRSEMNVSTLELGDSALYLCASSLDRGPYEQYFGPGTRLTVT.